Here is one T cell receptor beta chain with its context. These data belong to a study of blood T cell repertoires in COVID-19. Overall study: Sites in the United States, Italy and Spain provided acute and convalescent COVID-19 samples. PBMCs, B-cell-depleted T cells, or T cells provided the cDNA or gDNA that made up the material.

Sequenced by immunoSEQ multiplex PCR; TCRdb stores in-frame clones only, minus some. Of some 140,000 clones detected, roughly 84% appear once; the ten largest clones hold 1.4%. This CDR3 region has 16 residues. Germline V gives CDR1 SGHRS, CDR2 YFSETQ. V was clipped by 3 bases and J by 0 bases; unmatched bases: 6. J is TRBJ2-7 and V is TRBV5-1; 10 positions agree with TRBD2. Sequencing was carried out using peripheral blood. The receptor was isolated from a man aged 55-75 years with acute or convalescent COVID-19. DNA for the CDR3: TGCGCCAGCAGCTATCTAGCGGGGGAGACCTCCTACGAGCAGTACTTC. Its translation: CASSYLAGETSYEQYF.